The 26 T cell receptor beta chains given below trace back to one sample, sequenced in a study of blood T cell repertoires in COVID-19. Libraries were prepared by immunoSEQ multiplex PCR; TCRdb keeps only in-frame clonotypes and omits some of them. Among approximately 160,000 clones listed, 80% to 90% were seen once. The sequencing sample was made of peripheral blood. The source of these receptors is a woman aged 55-70 years with COVID-19, enrolled during active disease.

The CDR3 bases are TGTGCCAGTAGTATTGCCGGGAGGGCCCTCGCAGAGACCCAGTACTTC. Protein product: CASSIAGRALAETQYF. The chain combines TRBV19 with TRBJ2-5; 8 bases are shared with TRBD2. V was clipped by 3 bases and J by 4 bases; unmatched bases: 10. The length of the CDR3 is 16 residues. Per germline, CDR1 LNHDA and CDR2 SQIVND (reference sequence).

This sequence joins TRBV12-5 and TRBJ1-6, with 7 bases matching TRBD1. In germline, CDR1 is LGHNT, CDR2 FRNRAP. CDR3 size: 14 residues. V shed 5 bases and J 9 bases; nucleotides not matched to a gene: 7. The CDR3 loop is CASGPGQMTSPLHF. CDR3 coding DNA: TGTGCTAGTGGTCCGGGACAGATGACTTCACCCCTCCACTTT.

This clone is a singleton in its sample. The J gene is TRBJ2-7, the V gene TRBV5-1; 11 positions match TRBD2. The length of the CDR3 is 17 residues. Looked up from germline, CDR1 is SGHRS and CDR2 is YFSETQ. Trimming removed 3 bases from V and 3 bases from J; junction bases left unmatched: 11. CDR3 in DNA: TGCGCCAGCAGCTATAGGACTAGCGGGCGAACTAACTACGAGCAGTACTTC. It yields the protein CASSYRTSGRTNYEQYF.

The genes are TRBV30 and TRBJ1-1; no firm D call. The V gene's germline CDR1 is GTSNPN and CDR2 SVGIG (reference sequence). This CDR3 is 14 amino acids long. Trimming removed 0 bases from V and 5 bases from J, with 13 bases in between. The CDR3 coding sequence is TGTGCCTGGAGTGTACGGGTGACGGGAACTGAAGCTTTCTTT. Protein: CAWSVRVTGTEAFF. Full variable domain (remainder filled in from reference TRBV30 and TRBJ1-1): SQTIHQWPATLVQPVGSPLSLECTVEGTSNPNLYWYRQAAGRGLQLLFYSVGIGQISSEVPQNLSASRPQDRQFILSSKKLLLSDSGFYLCAWSVRVTGTEAFFGQGTRLTVV.

This chain connects TRBV3-1 (or the pseudogene TRBV3-2) to TRBJ1-2; a weak D match, TRBD1 (6 bases). The germline gives CDR1 LGHDT, CDR2 YNNKEL (reference sequence). This CDR3 region has 14 residues. The V and J ends lost 0 bases and 5 bases respectively, with 10 bases between them. The CDR3 loop reads CASSQEVRGYGYTF. The CDR3, as DNA: TGTGCCAGCAGCCAAGAAGTAAGGGGGTATGGCTACACCTTC.

The V gene is TRBV5-1, the J gene TRBJ1-5; 10 nucleotides line up with TRBD1. This CDR3 spans 15 amino acids. Trimming at V came to 4 bases and at J to 3 bases, leaving 4 bases not matched to a gene. Germline values: CDR1 SGHRS, CDR2 YFSETQ. This CDR3 is CASSVGQGPNQPQHF. The CDR3 DNA reads TGCGCCAGCAGCGTGGGACAGGGGCCCAATCAGCCCCAGCATTTT.

This chain uses TRBV5-4 with TRBJ2-2; 7 positions agree with TRBD2. Unmatched junction bases numbered 8, after V lost 5 bases and J lost 1 base. The CDR3 contains 16 residues. Germline values: CDR1 SGHNT, CDR2 YYREEE (reference sequence). The CDR3 sequence: CASSPGGGWNTGELFF. The CDR3 DNA follows: TGTGCCAGCAGTCCTGGGGGAGGGTGGAACACCGGGGAGCTGTTTTTT.

This clone was recorded only once. V usage is TRBV6-5 and J usage is TRBJ1-6, with D hard to call. Germline CDR1 reads MNHEY; CDR2 reads SVGAGI. The V and J ends lost 6 bases and 7 bases respectively, with 13 bases between them. This CDR3 contains 14 residues. The CDR3 loop reads CASSVMELNSPLHF. CDR3 nucleotide sequence: TGTGCCAGCAGCGTTATGGAGCTAAATTCACCCCTCCACTTT.

The chain couples TRBV6-6 to TRBJ2-5, with a tentative D call TRBD2 (6 bases). Germline CDR1 MNHNY, CDR2 SVGAGI (reference sequence). Between the trimmed V and J ends, which lost 6 bases and 5 bases, there was a span of 10 bases. The CDR3 extends over 12 amino acids. The CDR3 sequence: CASRAGGETQYF. The CDR3 nucleotides are TGTGCCAGCAGAGCGGGTGGCGAGACCCAGTACTTC.

This clone was picked up one time. The chain carries TRBV5-1 and TRBJ2-5; 11 nucleotides line up with TRBD2. V gave up 4 bases and J gave up 4 bases; unmatched junction bases: 6. The CDR3 covers 15 residues. Germline V lookup: CDR1 SGHRS, CDR2 YFSETQ. The CDR3 is CASSRLTSGGETQYF. The CDR3, as DNA: TGCGCCAGCAGCCGTCTAACTAGCGGGGGAGAGACCCAGTACTTC.

This clone was counted a single time. The chain recombines TRBV6-2 or TRBV6-3 with TRBJ2-7; tentative D call: TRBD1 (5 bases). CDR1 MNHEY and CDR2 SVGEGT come from the germline V gene. The length of the CDR3 is 14 residues. The V and J ends lost 0 bases and 6 bases respectively, with 12 bases between them. The CDR3 spells CASSYSRQYVEQYF. CDR3 sequence (DNA): TGTGCCAGCAGTTACTCTCGACAGTACGTCGAGCAGTACTTC.

CDR3 residues: CASSLTSGQETQYF. Here the CDR3 DNA reads TGTGCCAGCAGCCTAACTAGCGGCCAAGAGACCCAGTACTTC. The gene calls are TRBV7-6 and TRBJ2-5; 8 bases match TRBD2. CDR3 size: 14 residues. Germline trimming cut 5 bases from V and 1 base from J; bases unmatched to any gene: 3. Germline V gene data show CDR1 as SGHVS and CDR2 as FNYEAQ.

This sequence joins TRBV7-3 and TRBJ1-6; maybe TRBD1 (6 bases). Trimming stripped 0 bases from V and 8 bases from J, with 11 bases between. This CDR3 is built from 15 residues. The germline V gene has CDR1 SGHTA and CDR2 FQGTGA. CDR3 DNA: TGTGCCAGCAGCTTAACCGGCCAGGGGCATTCACCCCTCCACTTT. Translating it yields CASSLTGQGHSPLHF.

This chain uses TRBV19 with TRBJ1-6, with D possibly matching TRBD1 (5 bases). This CDR3 has 15 amino acids. Between the trimmed V and J ends, which lost 6 bases and 0 bases, there was a span of 9 bases. The germline CDR1 and CDR2 sequences are LNHDA and SQIVND (reference sequence). For the CDR3, the DNA is TGTGCCAGTAGAGCAGACAGCTCCTATAATTCACCCCTCCACTTT. Amino acid sequence: CASRADSSYNSPLHF.

This clone was observed a single time. This chain joins TRBV19 and TRBJ1-1, with D maybe TRBD1 (6 bases). Germline V gene data show CDR1 as LNHDA and CDR2 as SQIVND (reference sequence). The length of the CDR3 is 14 residues. V was cut by 4 bases and J by 7 bases, with 16 bases left in between. The CDR3 DNA is TGTGCCAGTAGTAATCGACAGGCCACGATTGAAGCTTTCTTT. Translating gives CASSNRQATIEAFF.

This rearrangement joins TRBV19 to TRBJ1-1; 9 bases map to TRBD1. Trimming cost V 4 bases and J 5 bases; bases outside gene matches: 5. CDR3 length: 14 amino acids. The germline CDR1 and CDR2 sequences are LNHDA and SQIVND (reference sequence). CDR3 DNA: TGTGCCAGTAGTACGGACAGGGGAGGAACTGAAGCTTTCTTT. The encoded protein is CASSTDRGGTEAFF.

The chain couples TRBV6-5 to TRBJ1-2; no clear D. V was pared by 6 bases and J by 4 bases, with 9 bases between. This CDR3 has 12 residues. The germline gives CDR1 MNHEY, CDR2 SVGAGI. The CDR3 sequence is CASRNEVYGYTF. CDR3 DNA: TGTGCCAGCAGAAATGAGGTCTATGGCTACACCTTC.

Only a few counts were recorded for this clone. The same CDR3 can be traced to other DNA sequences in this sample. This chain joins TRBV10-1 and TRBJ1-1; D gene uncertain. CDR1 is WNHNN, CDR2 SYGVQD, per germline (reference sequence). CDR3 size: 13 residues. The V gene lost 4 bases and the J gene lost 2 bases, with 8 bases spanning the gap. The CDR3 sequence: CASSAGGNTEAFF. The CDR3 DNA reads TGCGCCAGCAGTGCCGGAGGCAACACTGAAGCTTTCTTT.

The V gene is TRBV12-3 or TRBV12-4, the J gene TRBJ1-1; D not certain. V lost 6 bases to trimming and J lost 7 bases, with 9 bases between them. The CDR3 extends over 11 amino acids. CDR3 loop: CASRQQIEAFF. The CDR3, as DNA: TGTGCCAGCAGACAACAGATTGAAGCTTTCTTT.

The V gene is TRBV25-1, the J gene TRBJ2-7, with TRBD2 matching over 8 bases. Germline trimming cut 6 bases from V and 0 bases from J; bases unmatched to any gene: 7. Germline CDR1 and CDR2: MGHDK and SYGVNS. The CDR3 runs 15 residues. CDR3 DNA sequence: TGTGCCAGCAGGAAAACTAGCGGTAACTCCTACGAGCAGTACTTC. Translated, it gives CASRKTSGNSYEQYF.

This chain links TRBV19 with TRBJ1-1, with TRBD1 identical over 7 bases. Germline assignment: CDR1 LNHDA and CDR2 SQIVND (reference sequence). With V trimmed by 5 bases and J by 2 bases, 8 bases remained unmatched. The length of the CDR3 is 15 residues. The CDR3 DNA reads TGTGCCAGTAGTGACAGGGCCTTAGGTAACACTGAAGCTTTCTTT. It codes for CASSDRALGNTEAFF.

The chain is built from TRBV18 and TRBJ1-4; D is ambiguous. Deletions cut 3 bases from V and 7 bases from J, with 9 bases between. The CDR3 totals 13 residues. CDR1 is KGHSH, CDR2 LQKENI, per germline. For the CDR3, the DNA is TGTGCCAGCTCACCCACGTTAGCTGAAAAACTGTTTTTT. It encodes CASSPTLAEKLFF.

The sample holds a few counts of this clone. V usage is TRBV3-1 (or the pseudogene TRBV3-2) and J usage is TRBJ1-4; 7 positions match TRBD1. This CDR3 contains 16 residues. J lost 7 bases, V lost 1 base, and 9 bases had no gene match. Germline V lookup: CDR1 LGHDT, CDR2 YNNKEL (reference sequence). The CDR3 is CASSQATAGGFEKLFF. The CDR3 DNA is TGTGCCAGCAGCCAAGCTACGGCAGGGGGATTTGAAAAACTGTTTTTT.

The V call is TRBV7-9, the J call TRBJ2-6; the match to TRBD1 covers 11 bases. This CDR3 spans 18 amino acids. CDR1 SEHNR and CDR2 FQNEAQ come from the germline V gene (reference sequence). Trimming took 4 bases from V and 2 from J; bases not matched to a gene: 7. DNA of the CDR3: TGTGCCAGCAGCTCATGGGACAGGGGGATGGCTGGGGCCAACGTCCTGACTTTC. It specifies CASSSWDRGMAGANVLTF.

The V call is TRBV14, the J call TRBJ1-1, with a tentative D call TRBD1 (5 bases). Germline loops: CDR1 SGHDN, CDR2 FVKESK. The CDR3 totals 14 residues. Trimming pared 1 base from V and 4 bases from J, leaving 10 bases between. CDR3 residues: CASSQAGPGTEAFF. DNA of the CDR3: TGTGCCAGCAGCCAAGCAGGGCCCGGCACTGAAGCTTTCTTT.

The CDR3 loop is CASSGGQGLLSNQPQHF. In DNA form, the CDR3 reads TGTGCCAGTAGTGGAGGACAGGGGCTTCTTAGCAATCAGCCCCAGCATTTT. This chain connects TRBV19 to TRBJ1-5; 9 nucleotides line up with TRBD1. J lost 0 bases, V lost 5 bases, and 8 bases had no gene match. This CDR3 has 17 residues. Germline values: CDR1 LNHDA, CDR2 SQIVND (reference sequence). Full variable domain (remainder filled in from reference TRBV19 and TRBJ1-5): DGGITQSPKYLFRKEGQNVTLSCEQNLNHDAMYWYRQDPGQGLRLIYYSQIVNDFQKGDIAEGYSVSREKKESFPLTVTSAQKNPTAFYLCASSGGQGLLSNQPQHFGDGTRLSIL.